This entry lists 24 T cell receptor beta chains sequenced from one sample in a study of blood T cell repertoires in COVID-19. Clones were sequenced by immunoSEQ multiplex PCR, and TCRdb holds only the in-frame ones, with some missing. The sample yields roughly 260,000 clones, 88% seen once. Sample: peripheral blood. The receptors come from a man aged 60-69 years who had recovered from COVID-19.

J is TRBJ2-3 and V is TRBV20-1; 9 nucleotides align to TRBD2. V dropped 3 bases and J dropped 4; count of bases not matched to a gene: 8. The germline V gene encodes CDR1 DFQATT and CDR2 SNEGSKA (reference sequence). The CDR3 is made up of 15 amino acids. The CDR3 coding sequence is TGCAGTGCTAGTATTGGCGGGGGGGCCTCAGATACGCAGTATTTT. Protein product: CSASIGGGASDTQYF.

This clone was recorded only once. V and J are TRBV5-5 and TRBJ2-2; D ambiguous. CDR1 and CDR2 (germline): SGHKS, YYEKEE (reference sequence). This CDR3 is 15 amino acids long. V lost 4 bases and J 3 bases, leaving 13 bases between the germline ends. CDR3 region: CASSPGRQDTGELFF. Here the CDR3 DNA reads TGTGCCAGCAGCCCCGGCAGGCAGGACACCGGGGAGCTGTTTTTT.

This chain uses TRBV5-4 with TRBJ2-5; no definite D call. The CDR3 runs 15 residues. V shed 0 bases and J shed 2 bases, with 11 bases lying between them. CDR1 SGHNT and CDR2 YYREEE come from the germline V gene (reference sequence). The DNA for the CDR3 is TGTGCCAGCAGCTTGGGGGCAGGTTGGCAAGAGACCCAGTACTTC. This encodes CASSLGAGWQETQYF. Combining the CDR3 with reference TRBV5-4 and TRBJ2-5 gives the whole variable domain ETGVTQSPTHLIKTRGQQVTLRCSSQSGHNTVSWYQQALGQGPQFIFQYYREEENGRGNFPPRFSGLQFPNYSSELNVNALELDDSALYLCASSLGAGWQETQYFGPGTRLLVL.

The table lists this clone with a count of one. The J gene is TRBJ1-6, the V gene TRBV18; the match to TRBD1 covers 8 bases. This CDR3 region has 15 residues. The V and J ends lost 7 bases and 3 bases, in that order; junction bases with no gene match: 5. In germline, CDR1 is KGHSH, CDR2 LQKENI. The CDR3 is CASLLDRGYNSPLHF. The CDR3 DNA is TGTGCCAGCTTACTAGACAGGGGCTATAATTCACCCCTCCACTTT.

This chain links TRBV7-9 with TRBJ2-5; perhaps TRBD1 as D (5 bases). The CDR3 extends over 16 amino acids. Germline V gene lookup returns CDR1 SEHNR and CDR2 FQNEAQ (reference sequence). V shed 0 bases and J shed 5 bases, with 16 bases lying between them. CDR3 in DNA: TGTGCCAGCAGCTTAGCTGATCAGGGCCATAGGGAGACCCAGTACTTC. It is translated as CASSLADQGHRETQYF.

The J gene is TRBJ1-5, the V gene TRBV6-2 or TRBV6-3; 9 bases align to TRBD1. Per germline, CDR1 MNHEY and CDR2 SVGEGT. This CDR3 is 19 amino acids long. Germline trimming cut 6 bases from V and 0 bases from J; bases unmatched to any gene: 15. The CDR3: CASSHFPGQGAYSNQPQHF. The CDR3 DNA is TGTGCCAGCAGCCACTTTCCGGGACAGGGAGCTTATAGCAATCAGCCCCAGCATTTT.

The chain combines TRBV6-1 with TRBJ1-3; perhaps TRBD1 as D (6 bases). CDR3 length: 17 residues. The V and J ends lost 3 bases and 0 bases respectively, with 15 bases between them. The germline gives CDR1 MNHNS, CDR2 SASEGT. In DNA, the CDR3 is TGTGCCAGCAGTGACCGGGACATGGGCCGCTCTGGAAACACCATATATTTT. Its protein product is CASSDRDMGRSGNTIYF.

This chain links TRBV27 with TRBJ1-1; maybe TRBD1 (5 bases). This CDR3 contains 15 residues. CDR1 is MNHEY and CDR2 is SMNVEV in the germline V gene (reference sequence). V gave up 10 bases and J gave up 1 base, with 19 bases separating them. CDR3 DNA: TGTGCCACCCAATCTTGGGGCACGACGAACACTGAAGCTTTCTTT. Translating it yields CATQSWGTTNTEAFF.

The chain is built from TRBV19 and TRBJ2-1, with TRBD2 identical over 10 bases. The CDR3 consists of 16 residues. CDR1 and CDR2 (germline): LNHDA, SQIVND (reference sequence). With V trimmed by 5 bases and J by 8 bases, 12 bases remained unmatched. The CDR3 sequence is CASSGLKRGGRDEQFF. CDR3 nucleotide sequence: TGTGCCAGTAGTGGCCTCAAGCGGGGGGGCCGGGATGAGCAGTTCTTC.

This chain uses TRBV2 with TRBJ2-7; D remains ambiguous. The CDR3 length is 15 residues. Trimming removed 5 bases at V and 0 bases at J, with 14 bases between. Germline CDR1 and CDR2: SNHLY and FYNNEI. CDR3 coding DNA: TGTGCCAGCAGTAGCTGGGCCATCCTCTCCTACGAGCAGTACTTC. It translates to CASSSWAILSYEQYF.

In DNA form, the CDR3 reads TGTGCCAGCAGCAGGGACAGGGGGCCTAATTCACCCCTCCACTTT. It is translated as CASSRDRGPNSPLHF. V is TRBV2 and J is TRBJ1-6; the match to TRBD1 covers 12 bases. Unmatched junction bases numbered 3, after V lost 6 bases and J lost 6 bases. CDR3 length: 15 amino acids. Per germline, CDR1 SNHLY and CDR2 FYNNEI.

CDR3 sequence (DNA): TGTGCCACCAGTGCCCCGGACATAACTACTGGGGCCAACGTCCTGACTTTC. It specifies CATSAPDITTGANVLTF. The chain links TRBV24-1 to TRBJ2-6; a weak D match, TRBD1 (5 bases). The CDR3 is 17 amino acids. Germline V gives CDR1 KGHDR, CDR2 SFDVKD. Between the trimmed V and J ends, which lost 5 bases and 2 bases, there was a span of 15 bases.

The chain combines TRBV3-1 (or the pseudogene TRBV3-2) with TRBJ2-5; D may be TRBD1 (6 bases). Trimming pared 4 bases from V and 5 bases from J, leaving 11 bases between. The germline gives CDR1 LGHDT, CDR2 YNNKEL (reference sequence). The CDR3 is made up of 13 amino acids. CDR3 in DNA: TGTGCCAGCAGCCGTCTAAGGGGGGAGACCCAGTACTTC. It encodes CASSRLRGETQYF.

This clone was seen a single time. The rearrangement joins TRBV3-1 (or the pseudogene TRBV3-2) to TRBJ2-2; a possible D gene is TRBD1 (7 bases). The V gene's germline CDR1 is LGHDT and CDR2 YNNKEL (reference sequence). The CDR3 is made up of 17 amino acids. V dropped 4 bases and J dropped 5 bases, with 20 bases sitting between them. The CDR3 is CASSPGAGTVLTGELFF. The CDR3 DNA reads as TGTGCCAGCAGCCCGGGGGCCGGGACAGTGCTTACCGGGGAGCTGTTTTTT.

The genes are TRBV29-1 and TRBJ2-3, with 14 bases fitting TRBD2. Germline V lookup: CDR1 SQVTM, CDR2 ANQGSEA. The CDR3 runs 17 residues. With V trimmed by 1 base and J by 5 bases, 8 bases remained unmatched. CDR3: CSVEGLAGGRPQDTQYF. The CDR3 DNA reads as TGCAGCGTTGAAGGACTAGCGGGGGGGCGACCACAAGATACGCAGTATTTT.

The chain joins TRBV27 to TRBJ1-1; tentatively, D is TRBD1 (5 bases). Germline values: CDR1 MNHEY, CDR2 SMNVEV (reference sequence). The ends were cut back, 1 base at V and 5 bases at J, with 17 bases in the middle. This CDR3 has 16 amino acids. CDR3 region: CASSLWSGAGKTEAFF. The CDR3 coding sequence is TGTGCCAGCAGTTTATGGTCTGGGGCAGGGAAAACTGAAGCTTTCTTT.

The V and J genes are TRBV5-6 and TRBJ1-4; TRBD1 matches 9 bases. The trim removed 3 bases at V and 7 bases at J, leaving 7 bases unmatched. The CDR3 length is 15 residues. Looked up from germline, CDR1 is SGHDT and CDR2 is YYEEEE. This chain's CDR3 is CASSSGTGWSEKLFF. CDR3 sequence (DNA): TGTGCCAGCAGCTCGGGGACAGGGTGGAGTGAAAAACTGTTTTTT.

The rearrangement uses TRBV29-1 and TRBJ2-7, with D possibly matching TRBD1 (6 bases). The CDR3 is 13 amino acids. Germline V gene data show CDR1 as SQVTM and CDR2 as ANQGSEA. Trimming removed 7 bases from V and 7 bases from J, with 20 bases in between. The chain's CDR3 is CSAQSAGAGEQYF. The CDR3 DNA follows: TGCAGCGCCCAGTCGGCAGGGGCAGGAGAGCAGTACTTC.

The V and J genes are TRBV7-9 and TRBJ1-1; 7 nucleotides line up with TRBD1. The germline gives CDR1 SEHNR, CDR2 FQNEAQ (reference sequence). The CDR3 length is 13 residues. The V segment lost 1 base and the J segment 11 bases; nucleotides outside the gene matches: 7. Here the CDR3 reads CASSLVGQAQAFF. CDR3 bases: TGTGCCAGCAGCTTAGTAGGACAGGCTCAGGCTTTCTTT.

This chain connects TRBV12-5 to TRBJ1-1; 7 nucleotides agree with TRBD1. Germline-derived CDR1 and CDR2 are LGHNT and FRNRAP. V shed 6 bases, J shed 8 bases, and the junction held 12 bases outside the gene matches. CDR3 size: 14 residues. The CDR3 coding sequence is TGTGCTAGTGGCGAAGGATGGGACAGTCAAGAAGCTTTCTTT. Its translation is CASGEGWDSQEAFF.

CDR3 in amino acids: CASSYGLAVNTDTQYF. As DNA, the CDR3 is TGTGCCAGCAGTTATGGTCTAGCGGTAAACACAGATACGCAGTATTTT. V gene TRBV6-5 combines with J gene TRBJ2-3, with 7 bases that match TRBD2. Germline CDR1 reads MNHEY; CDR2 reads SVGAGI. The junction had 8 bases not matched to a gene; V was cut back by 3 bases and J by 2 bases. The length of the CDR3 is 16 residues.

CDR3 DNA sequence: TGTGCCAGCAGCGGGGGGAAAAGTCCCTACGAGCAGTACTTC. This sequence encodes CASSGGKSPYEQYF. The chain joins TRBV7-9 to TRBJ2-7; the D gene is possibly TRBD2 (6 bases). Germline assignment: CDR1 SEHNR and CDR2 FQNEAQ (reference sequence). Trimming stripped 5 bases from V and 2 bases from J, with 13 bases between. The CDR3 length is 14 residues.

This chain connects TRBV19 to TRBJ2-7, with 7 bases identical to TRBD1. The V gene's germline CDR1 is LNHDA and CDR2 SQIVND (reference sequence). The CDR3 has 16 residues. J lost 3 bases, V lost 5 bases, and 13 bases had no gene match. Written as DNA, the CDR3 is TGTGCCAGTAGTCTCGGGACAGTTAAGGGCGGCTACGAGCAGTACTTC. Protein product: CASSLGTVKGGYEQYF.

V gene TRBV9 combines with J gene TRBJ2-7; D may be TRBD2 (5 bases). The CDR3 consists of 14 residues. CDR1 SGDLS and CDR2 YYNGEE come from the germline V gene. Trimming cost V 4 bases and J 0 bases, with 11 bases left between them. DNA of the CDR3: TGTGCCAGCAGCTCCAGGACTGCCTCCTACGAGCAGTACTTC. This encodes CASSSRTASYEQYF.